Sequencing of this T cell receptor beta chain was carried out in a study of T cell responses to AZD1222 COVID-19 vaccine. The CDR3 has 13 amino acids. V lost 6 bases and J 6 bases, leaving 14 bases between the germline ends. Germline V gene sequence: CDR1 SGHVS, CDR2 FQNEAQ. Data came from immunoSEQ multiplex PCR; TCRdb stores just in-frame clones and leaves some out. Among 90,000 to 130,000 clones listed, approximately 90% were seen once. The TCR sequence derives from an adult in good health. The chain is built from TRBV7-8 and TRBJ1-2; D is perhaps TRBD1 (5 bases). Sequences were derived from peripheral blood, sampled on day 0 of AZD1222 vaccination. CDR3 residues: CASRLTEVDGYTF. CDR3 nucleotide sequence: TGTGCCAGCAGATTGACAGAGGTGGATGGCTACACCTTC.